This TCR beta chain was observed in a study of T cell responses to AZD1222 COVID-19 vaccine. Study context: Doses given second, at about 4 or about 12 weeks, were pooled.

Only in-frame clones appear in the TCRdb table, and some are missing; sequencing was by immunoSEQ multiplex PCR. The data hold about 160,000 clones, with roughly nine tenths observed a single time. The CDR3 is 16 amino acids. The V gene's germline CDR1 is SGHVS and CDR2 FQNEAQ. The ends were cut back, 5 bases at V and 0 bases at J, with 14 bases in the middle. Remarks on this clone: Antigen: not known.

General study results and limits: Donors in the cohort were predominantly white British and more often female, and clonal diversity was possibly underestimated.

The chain couples TRBV7-8 to TRBJ1-5; D might be TRBD1 (6 bases). The source is an adult in good health. The sequenced sample was peripheral blood, obtained on day 0 of AZD1222 vaccination. The CDR3 sequence is CASSNLGGRSNQPQHF. Here the CDR3 DNA reads TGTGCCAGCAGCAATTTGGGGGGGCGTAGCAATCAGCCCCAGCATTTT.